Following are 9 T cell receptor beta chains from one sample sequenced in a study of tumor-infiltrating lymphocytes in primary liver carcinoma. A primer matching the constant region was used to make TCR beta cDNA from approximately 520 ng of total RNA. It was through three nested multiplex PCR rounds of slightly modified ARM-PCR that TCR beta libraries arose. The opening two PCR rounds, approximately 10 cycles each, paired TRBV1-TRBV30 forward primers with a C-beta reverse primer. TCRdb itself ran the multiplex PCR reads through MiXCR, one entry per CDR3 protein. The profile covers over 250,000 distinct CDR3 sequences, with about three fifths appearing a single time and about 18% taken by the ten largest. Germline DNA was also extracted, while the blood RNA originated from unsorted whole blood. The sequencing input was peripheral blood. The receptors derive from a woman aged 30 to 39 with primary liver carcinoma and hepatitis B virus infection.

For this clonotype: A much larger clone sits a single nucleotide away, making a read error possible. This chain joins TRBV4-3 and TRBJ1-2; no firm D call. CDR3 size: 14 residues. Germline V gene data show CDR1 as LGHNA and CDR2 as YSLEER. The CDR3 reads CASSQDMAAYGYAF. The CDR3 DNA follows: TGCGCCAGCAGCCAAGATATGGCAGCTTATGGCTACGCCTTC.

Points on this clonotype: A much larger clone differs by one base, so this may be a read error. The chain recombines TRBV14 with TRBJ2-1; TRBD2 agrees at 13 bases. V lost 8 bases to trimming and J lost 4 bases; unmatched junction nucleotides: 14. The CDR3 runs to 18 residues. Looked up from germline, CDR1 is SGHDN and CDR2 is FVKESK. The CDR3 protein is CASGPTLGLAGVYNEQFF. The DNA of the CDR3 is TGTGCCAGCGGCCCAACCCTCGGACTAGCGGGAGTTTACAATGAGCAGTTCTTC.

About this clonotype itself: A much larger clone lies one base from this, so it may be a read error. Lacking the conserved final phenylalanine or tryptophan, this CDR3 likely reflects a read error. J is TRBJ1-5 and V is TRBV4-2; D is unresolved. CDR1 is LGHNA and CDR2 is YNFKEQ in the germline V gene. V lost 1 base to trimming and J lost 4 bases, with 11 bases between them. The CDR3 totals 15 residues. The CDR3 DNA follows: TGTGCCAGCAGCCAAGGGTCCCAGCCTAATCAGCCCCAGCATTAT. Encoded protein: CASSQGSQPNQPQHY.

Turning to this clonotype: This sequence may be a read error, since a much larger clone differs from it by one base. V usage is TRBV12-3 or TRBV12-4 and J usage is TRBJ2-5; 7 nucleotides line up with TRBD2. V was clipped by 8 bases and J by 7 bases; unmatched bases: 10. The CDR3 is 13 amino acids. The CDR3 DNA follows: TGTGCCAGCCAAGTTGGGAGGGCCCCGACCCAGTACTTC. Translating gives CASQVGRAPTQYF.

As regards this clonotype: A much larger clone lies a single base off, so this may be a read error. The rearrangement joins TRBV29-1 to TRBJ1-3; 8 bases map to TRBD1. Germline-derived CDR1 and CDR2 are SQVTM and ANQGSEA. The CDR3 loop spans 13 amino acids. The CDR3 DNA reads as TGCAGCGTTGGCACAGGGGGTGGAAACACCATACATTTT. Its translation: CSVGTGGGNTIHF.

Note on this clonotype: A read error may account for a junction end that differs from germline. The chain joins TRBV11-2 to TRBJ2-3; the D call may be TRBD1 or TRBD2 (5 bases each). Germline V CDR1 and CDR2: SGHAT, FQNNGV. The CDR3 spans 15 residues. CDR3 sequence reads: CASSLDRPSTDTHYF. The CDR3 DNA reads as TGTGCTAGCAGCCTCGACAGACCTAGCACAGATACGCACTATTTT.

The chain couples TRBV5-1 to TRBJ2-2; maybe TRBD2 (7 bases). CDR1 and CDR2 (germline): SGHRS, YFSETQ. V shed 4 bases and J shed 0 bases, with 16 bases lying between them. The CDR3 consists of 17 residues. CDR3 loop: CASSPSGGSANTGELFF. CDR3 bases: TGCGCCAGCAGCCCGTCGGGGGGCAGCGCGAACACCGGGGAGCTGTTTTTT. Variable domain in full (rest from reference TRBV5-1 and TRBJ2-2): KAGVTQTPRYLIKTRGQQVTLSCSPISGHRSVSWYQQTPGQGLQFLFEYFSETQRNKGNFPGRFSGRQFSNSRSEMNVSTLELGDSALYLCASSPSGGSANTGELFFGEGSRLTVL.

The CDR3 coding sequence is TGTGCCAGCAGCTCCACAGGGGCAGGCGATCAGTACTTC. It yields the protein CASSSTGAGDQYF. V usage is TRBV5-6 and J usage is TRBJ2-7; 7 nucleotides line up with TRBD1. Unmatched junction bases numbered 10, after V lost 3 bases and J lost 10 bases. Per germline, CDR1 SGHDT and CDR2 YYEEEE. This CDR3 contains 13 residues.

As concerns this clonotype: A much more abundant neighbour one base away suggests this may be a read error. The rearrangement uses TRBV11-2 and TRBJ2-7; TRBD2 might be the D (6 bases). The germline V gene has CDR1 SGHAT and CDR2 FQNNGV. The CDR3 is made up of 15 amino acids. V was shortened by 2 bases and J by 6 bases, with 17 bases between the two germline ends. The CDR3 DNA is TGTGCCAGCAGCTTAAGAAGGTCTAGCGCGTCCGAGCAGTACTTC. Translated, it gives CASSLRRSSASEQYF.